This TCR beta chain was recorded in a study of CD4 T cells in relation to SARS-CoV-2 and coronaviruses (dated by TCRdb to about 2021). In terms of the full investigation: In the ViraFEST assay, PBMCs were cultured with antigen for ten to eleven days, after which TCR beta CDR3s were sequenced to identify clonal expansions specific to the antigen. The negative reference condition was either a culture with an HIV-1 Nef peptide pool or a culture with no peptide. Patient-derived lymphoblastoid cell lines were used to map the HLA restriction of shared crossreactive spike epitopes. Memory CD4+ T cell crossreactivity between SARS-CoV-2 and common cold coronavirus spike proteins was assessed at the TCR clonotype level in the study. The Adaptive Biotechnologies TCR-sequencing kit was used to sequence samples from three pre-COVID donors and the naive versus memory experiments, while other data came from Illumina-based sequencing. A different TCR-beta assay, based on Illumina, was used to sequence expansion assays from other donors in the study.

Study-wide conclusions, independent of this receptor: Roughly 64% of donors had memory CD4+ clonotypes that crossrecognized SARS-CoV-2 and at least one common cold coronavirus spike. Because the crossreactivity analysis focused on spike protein, crossreactivity against other viral proteins was not assessed. Compared with monoreactive clones, crossreactive clones had significantly weaker SARS-CoV-2-driven expansion, a result consistent with antigenic imprinting. No donor contributed both pre-pandemic and post-infection samples, which limited tracing the source of pre-existing responses. Small numbers of patients and of tested TCRs were a limitation of the study.

The trim is 2 bases for V and 5 bases for J, with a gap of 22 bases between the germline ends. The germline V gene (reference sequence) supplies CDR1 LGHDT and CDR2 YNNKEL. CDR3 length: 17 amino acids, cysteine to phenylalanine. The entry retains the CDR3 DNA only, 51 bases that are in frame from base 1. CD4+ T cells from unexposed donors were collected before the COVID-19 pandemic (2011-2018). Following 10 days of culture, the EasySep CD4+ T cell isolation kit was used to isolate CD4+ T cells. As cell number allowed, CD4+ T cells from unexposed donors were tested for reactivity to SARS-CoV-2 S and N and to four common cold coronavirus spike pools. PBMCs were cultured at two million per well in IMDM supplemented with 5% human AB serum and 7.5 to 10 IU/ml IL-2. Half of the culture medium was replaced with fresh IL-2-containing medium on days 3 and 7. In general, triplicate replicate wells were used for every peptide culture condition. The leukapheresis product used for the unexposed donors was purchased from a commercial source. Ficoll-Paque PLUS gradient centrifugation was used to isolate PBMCs from either whole blood or leukapheresis product. PBMCs were either used fresh in the expansion assay or cryopreserved at -140 degrees C. The QIAamp Micro DNA Kit was used to extract genomic DNA from the CD4+ T cells.

Library creation used the immunoSEQ multiplex PCR assay. The paper's processing steps were these. During preprocessing, nonproductive sequences were discarded, as were any CDR3s that did not begin with C, did not end with F or W, or were shorter than 7 amino acids. The MANAFEST web app was used to call antigen-specific clonotypes on the basis of expansion compared with the reference and with other culture wells. A clone was considered positive if significant expansion relative to the reference culture was observed in 2 of 3 replicate wells at an FDR below 0.05. For a clone to be considered positive, significant expansion relative to all other tandem wells and an odds ratio above 5 were also required. CDR3 homology was measured as pairwise Levenshtein distance, computed with the stringdist R package after trimming three terminal residues from each end. Entries here come from immuneACCESS through TCRdb and include only in-frame sequences with V and J called. Some clones fail to appear in such tables; in the studies checked, an unresolved V gene covers under half of the shortfall, and the cause of the remainder is unknown. V and J calls and clone size are copied from that table; D and trimming were computed from the DNA. The sample records around 11,000 clones, 84% of which are singletons. More than 25% of the sample goes to the ten largest clones.

For this clone: What antigen it recognizes has not been identified. Base qualities are not recorded, but no much larger clone differs from it by a single base.

Material: CD4+ T cells from PBMCs, cultured in vitro. The chain employs TRBV3-1 (or the pseudogene TRBV3-2) and TRBJ2-7; TRBD2 is possibly the D segment (7 matching bases). The sequence derives from a human donor in good health. The nucleotide sequence is TGTGCCAGCAGCCAATCGGACCGTCGGGGGGCCCGCCACGAGCAGTACTTC. It translates to CASSQSDRRGARHEQYF.